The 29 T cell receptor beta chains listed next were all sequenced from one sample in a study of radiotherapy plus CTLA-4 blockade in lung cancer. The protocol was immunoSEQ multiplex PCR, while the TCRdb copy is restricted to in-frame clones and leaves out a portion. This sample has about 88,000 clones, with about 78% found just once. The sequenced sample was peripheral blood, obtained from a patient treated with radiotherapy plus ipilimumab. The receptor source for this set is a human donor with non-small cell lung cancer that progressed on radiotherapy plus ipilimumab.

The CDR3: CASSQNPDRVREQYF. In nucleotides, the CDR3 is TGTGCCAGCAGCCAAAACCCGGACAGGGTCCGCGAGCAGTACTTC. The chain recombines TRBV11-2 with TRBJ2-7; 8 nucleotides agree with TRBD1. The CDR3 loop spans 15 amino acids. Germline loops: CDR1 SGHAT, CDR2 FQNNGV. Trimming cost V 5 bases and J 6 bases; bases outside gene matches: 12.

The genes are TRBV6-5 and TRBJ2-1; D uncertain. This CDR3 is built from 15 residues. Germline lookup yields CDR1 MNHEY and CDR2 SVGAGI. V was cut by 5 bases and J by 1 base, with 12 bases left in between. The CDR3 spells CASSQNQDSYNEQFF. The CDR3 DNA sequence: TGTGCCAGCAGTCAGAACCAGGATTCCTACAATGAGCAGTTCTTC.

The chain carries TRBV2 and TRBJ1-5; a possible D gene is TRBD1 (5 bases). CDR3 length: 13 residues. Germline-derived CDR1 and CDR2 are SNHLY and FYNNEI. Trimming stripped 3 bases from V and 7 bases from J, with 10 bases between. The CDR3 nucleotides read TGTGCCAGCAGTGACCAGGGTGCCCAGCCCCAGCATTTT. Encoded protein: CASSDQGAQPQHF.

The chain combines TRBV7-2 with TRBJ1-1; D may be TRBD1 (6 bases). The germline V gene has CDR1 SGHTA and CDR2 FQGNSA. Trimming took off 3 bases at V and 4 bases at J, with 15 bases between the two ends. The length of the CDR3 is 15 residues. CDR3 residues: CASSFFRGLSTEAFF. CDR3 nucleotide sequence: TGTGCCAGCAGCTTCTTCAGGGGATTAAGCACTGAAGCTTTCTTT.

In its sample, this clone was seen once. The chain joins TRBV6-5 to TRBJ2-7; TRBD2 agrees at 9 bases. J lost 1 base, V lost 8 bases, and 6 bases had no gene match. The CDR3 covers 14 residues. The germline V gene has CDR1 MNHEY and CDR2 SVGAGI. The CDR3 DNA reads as TGTGCCAGCCTGGAGCTAGCGGGGTCCTACGAGCAGTACTTC. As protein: CASLELAGSYEQYF.

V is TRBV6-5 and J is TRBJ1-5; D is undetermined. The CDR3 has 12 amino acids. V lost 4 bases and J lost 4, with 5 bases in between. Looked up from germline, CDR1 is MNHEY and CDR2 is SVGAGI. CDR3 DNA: TGTGCCAGCAGTTCCATTAATCAGCCCCAGCATTTT. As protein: CASSSINQPQHF.

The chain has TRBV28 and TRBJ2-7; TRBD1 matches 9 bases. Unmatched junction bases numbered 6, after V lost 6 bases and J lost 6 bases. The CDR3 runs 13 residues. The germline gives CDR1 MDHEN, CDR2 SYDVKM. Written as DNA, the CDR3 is TGTGCCAGCAGGGGACAGGGAAGTTCCGAGCAGTACTTC. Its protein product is CASRGQGSSEQYF.

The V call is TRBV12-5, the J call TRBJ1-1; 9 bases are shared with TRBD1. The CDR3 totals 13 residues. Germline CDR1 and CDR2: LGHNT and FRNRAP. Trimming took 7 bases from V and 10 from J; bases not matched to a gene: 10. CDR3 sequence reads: CASAKQGAEGAFF. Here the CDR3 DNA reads TGTGCTAGTGCAAAACAGGGGGCTGAAGGAGCTTTCTTT.

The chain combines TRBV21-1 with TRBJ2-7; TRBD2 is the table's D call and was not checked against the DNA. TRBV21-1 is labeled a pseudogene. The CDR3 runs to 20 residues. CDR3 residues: CASSSPTVTSGSSSVGEQYF. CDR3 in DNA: TGTGCCAGCAGCTCCCCGACAGTGACTAGCGGGAGTTCCTCCGTGGGCGAGCAGTACTTC.

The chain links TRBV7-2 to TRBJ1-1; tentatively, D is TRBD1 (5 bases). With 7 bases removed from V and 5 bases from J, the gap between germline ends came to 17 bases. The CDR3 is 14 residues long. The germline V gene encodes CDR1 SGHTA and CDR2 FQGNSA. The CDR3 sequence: CASTLTDRWTEAFF. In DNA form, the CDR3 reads TGTGCCAGCACCCTCACAGACAGATGGACTGAAGCTTTCTTT.

The CDR3 spells CASSVQGGLNEQFF. In DNA form, the CDR3 reads TGCGCCAGCAGCGTACAGGGAGGCCTCAATGAGCAGTTCTTC. The rearrangement links TRBV5-1 to TRBJ2-1, with D perhaps being TRBD1 or TRBD2 (6 bases each). From germline, CDR1 is SGHRS and CDR2 YFSETQ. The CDR3 extends over 14 amino acids. Trimming cost V 4 bases and J 6 bases, with 14 bases left between them.

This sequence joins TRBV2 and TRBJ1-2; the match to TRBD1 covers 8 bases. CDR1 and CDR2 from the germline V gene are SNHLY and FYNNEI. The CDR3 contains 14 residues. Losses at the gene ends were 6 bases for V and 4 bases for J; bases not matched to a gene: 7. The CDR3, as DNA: TGTGCCAGCAGAGACCGGACAGGGCTCTATGGCTACACCTTC. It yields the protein CASRDRTGLYGYTF.

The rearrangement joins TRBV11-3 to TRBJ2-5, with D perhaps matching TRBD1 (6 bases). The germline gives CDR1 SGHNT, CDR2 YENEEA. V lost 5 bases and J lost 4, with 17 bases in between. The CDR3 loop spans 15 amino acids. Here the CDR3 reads CASSPGDGVGETQYF. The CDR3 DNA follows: TGTGCCAGCAGCCCAGGGGACGGGGTAGGAGAGACCCAGTACTTC.

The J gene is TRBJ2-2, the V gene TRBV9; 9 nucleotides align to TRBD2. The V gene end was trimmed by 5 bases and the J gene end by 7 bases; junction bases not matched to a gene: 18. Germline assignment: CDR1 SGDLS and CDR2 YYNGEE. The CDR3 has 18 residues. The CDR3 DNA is TGTGCCAGCAGACCTACTCCAGCGGGGGGCACAGTGGGCGGGGAGCTGTTTTTT. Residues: CASRPTPAGGTVGGELFF. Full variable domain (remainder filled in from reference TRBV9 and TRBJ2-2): DSGVTQTPKHLITATGQRVTLRCSPRSGDLSVYWYQQSLDQGLQFLIQYYNGEERAKGNILERFSAQQFPDLHSELNLSSLELGDSALYFCASRPTPAGGTVGGELFFGEGSRLTVL.

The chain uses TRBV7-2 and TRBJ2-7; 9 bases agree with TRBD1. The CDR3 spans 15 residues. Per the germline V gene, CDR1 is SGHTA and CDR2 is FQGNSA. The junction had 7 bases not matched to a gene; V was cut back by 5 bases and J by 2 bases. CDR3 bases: TGTGCCAGCAGCCTGGACAGGGGTGCCCCCTACGAGCAGTACTTC. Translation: CASSLDRGAPYEQYF.

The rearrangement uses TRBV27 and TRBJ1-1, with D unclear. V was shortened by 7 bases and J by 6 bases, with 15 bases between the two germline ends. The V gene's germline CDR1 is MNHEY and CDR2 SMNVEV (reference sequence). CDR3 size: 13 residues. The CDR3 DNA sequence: TGTGCCAGCACCCTCGGCGGGTTCCCTGAAGCTTTCTTT. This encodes CASTLGGFPEAFF.

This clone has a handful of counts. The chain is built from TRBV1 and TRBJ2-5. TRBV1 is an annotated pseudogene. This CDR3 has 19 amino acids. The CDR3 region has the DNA TGCACCAGCAGCCAGGGGTCAGATTGGGTTAAGGCCTCCCAAGAGACCCAGTACTTC. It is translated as CTSSQGSDWVKASQETQYF.

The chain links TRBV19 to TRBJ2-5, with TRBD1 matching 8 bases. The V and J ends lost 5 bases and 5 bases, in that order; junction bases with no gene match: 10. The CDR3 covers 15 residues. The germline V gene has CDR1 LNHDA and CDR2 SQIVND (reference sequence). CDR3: CASSLRQGSRETQYF. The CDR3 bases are TGTGCCAGTAGTCTCCGACAGGGGAGTCGGGAGACCCAGTACTTC.

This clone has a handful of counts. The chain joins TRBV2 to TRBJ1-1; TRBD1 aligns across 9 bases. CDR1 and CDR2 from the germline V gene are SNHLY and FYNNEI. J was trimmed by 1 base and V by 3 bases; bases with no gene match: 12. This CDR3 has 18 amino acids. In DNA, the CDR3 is TGTGCCAGCAGTGAGGCGGCTCGATGGACAGGGGAGAACACTGAAGCTTTCTTT. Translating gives CASSEAARWTGENTEAFF.

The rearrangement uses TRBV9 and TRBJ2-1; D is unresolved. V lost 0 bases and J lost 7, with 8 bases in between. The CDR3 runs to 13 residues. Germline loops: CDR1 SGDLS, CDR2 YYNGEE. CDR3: CASSVGGLNEQFF. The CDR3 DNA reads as TGTGCCAGCAGCGTAGGGGGATTGAATGAGCAGTTCTTC. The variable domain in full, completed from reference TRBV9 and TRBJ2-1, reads DSGVTQTPKHLITATGQRVTLRCSPRSGDLSVYWYQQSLDQGLQFLIQYYNGEERAKGNILERFSAQQFPDLHSELNLSSLELGDSALYFCASSVGGLNEQFFGPGTRLTVL.

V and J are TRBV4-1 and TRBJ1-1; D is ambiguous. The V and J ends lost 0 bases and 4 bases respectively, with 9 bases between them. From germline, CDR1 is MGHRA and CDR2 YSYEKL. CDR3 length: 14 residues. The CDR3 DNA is TGCGCCAGCAGCCAAGATACCGGGGTCACTGAAGCTTTCTTT. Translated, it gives CASSQDTGVTEAFF.

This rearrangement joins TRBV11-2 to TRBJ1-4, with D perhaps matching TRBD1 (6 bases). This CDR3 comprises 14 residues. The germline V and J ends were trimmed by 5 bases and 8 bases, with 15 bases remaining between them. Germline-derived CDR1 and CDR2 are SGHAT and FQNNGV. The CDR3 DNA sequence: TGTGCCAGCAGCCCTCAGGGGAGACGCGAAAAACTGTTTTTT. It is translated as CASSPQGRREKLFF.

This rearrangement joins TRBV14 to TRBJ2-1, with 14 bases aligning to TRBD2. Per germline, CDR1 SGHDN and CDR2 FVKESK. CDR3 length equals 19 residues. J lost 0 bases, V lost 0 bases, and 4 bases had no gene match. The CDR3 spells CASSQDGTSGGSSYNEQFF. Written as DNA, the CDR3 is TGTGCCAGCAGCCAAGACGGGACTAGCGGGGGAAGCTCCTACAATGAGCAGTTCTTC.

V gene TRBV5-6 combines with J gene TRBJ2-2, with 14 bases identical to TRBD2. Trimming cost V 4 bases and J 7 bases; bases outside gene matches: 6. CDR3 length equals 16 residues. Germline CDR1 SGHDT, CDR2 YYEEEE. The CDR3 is CASSLGLAGDVGELFF. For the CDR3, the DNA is TGTGCCAGCAGCCTGGGACTAGCGGGAGACGTCGGGGAGCTGTTTTTT.

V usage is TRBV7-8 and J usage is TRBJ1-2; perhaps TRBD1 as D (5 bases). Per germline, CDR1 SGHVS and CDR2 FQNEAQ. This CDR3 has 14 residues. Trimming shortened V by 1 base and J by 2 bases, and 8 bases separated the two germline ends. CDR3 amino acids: CASSLVKGNYGYTF. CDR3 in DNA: TGTGCCAGCAGCTTAGTTAAGGGGAACTATGGCTACACCTTC.

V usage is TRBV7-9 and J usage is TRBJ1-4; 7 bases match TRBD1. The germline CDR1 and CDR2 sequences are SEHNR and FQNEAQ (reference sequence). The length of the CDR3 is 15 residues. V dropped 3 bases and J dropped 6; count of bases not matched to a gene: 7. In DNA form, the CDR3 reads TGTGCCAGCAGCTTTTCTGGAGGGGGCGATGAAAAACTGTTTTTT. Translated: CASSFSGGGDEKLFF.

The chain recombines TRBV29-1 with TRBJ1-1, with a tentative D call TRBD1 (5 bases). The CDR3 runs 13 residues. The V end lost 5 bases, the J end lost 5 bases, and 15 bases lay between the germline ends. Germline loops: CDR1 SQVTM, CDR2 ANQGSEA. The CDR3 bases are TGCAGCGTTAAGGGGAGAGGCGGTACTGAAGCTTTCTTT. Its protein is CSVKGRGGTEAFF.

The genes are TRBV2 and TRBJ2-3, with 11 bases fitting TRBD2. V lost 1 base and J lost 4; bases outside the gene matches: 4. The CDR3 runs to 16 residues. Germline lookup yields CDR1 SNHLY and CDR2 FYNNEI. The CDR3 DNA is TGTGCCAGCAGTGAAGGATTAGCGGGAGGGGCAGATACGCAGTATTTT. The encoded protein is CASSEGLAGGADTQYF.

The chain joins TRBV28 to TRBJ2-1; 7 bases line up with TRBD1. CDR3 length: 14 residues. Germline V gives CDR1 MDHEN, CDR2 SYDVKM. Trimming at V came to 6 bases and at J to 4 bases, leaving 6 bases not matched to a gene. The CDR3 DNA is TGTGCCAGCAGCGCCGGGACAGAGTACAATGAGCAGTTCTTC. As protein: CASSAGTEYNEQFF.